This TCR beta chain was obtained from a study of T-cell reconstitution after alpha-beta-depleted transplantation in children (dated by TCRdb to 2015 to 2016). In terms of the full investigation: Using TCR repertoire profiling, the study followed T-cell immune reconstitution in a quantitative way in children after TCRalphabeta/CD19-depleted allogeneic hematopoietic cell transplantation. Broader findings and caveats from the paper: The high TCRbeta diversity at day 60 in some patients was ascribed to recipient T cells and intrathymic progenitors that had survived conditioning. The apparently early alphabetaT-cell count recovery about two months after transplant was reportedly dependent on only several hundred rapidly expanded clones derived from non-depleted graft cells. Over the following months the frequencies of hyperexpanded clones went down, and after one year T-cell counts and TCRbeta diversity were mostly credited to newly produced T cells.

A note on this clonotype: Its specific antigen is unknown. Base qualities were left out, and no much larger clone turns up one base away.

V is pruned by 8 bases and J by 14 bases, leaving 23 bases of the junction without a gene match. The CDR3 measures 16 amino acids from cysteine to phenylalanine. The only DNA kept is the CDR3, 48 bases in frame from the first base. CDR1 and CDR2 (MDHEN, SYDVKM) derive from the germline V gene. The method was PCR. Sequencing took place on an Illumina HiSeq 2500. Molecular barcoding was employed in the preparation of TCR libraries, with unique molecular identifiers being used to normalize TCRbeta repertoire quantification. Clones were called with MiXCR by TCRdb after fastp trimmed the public reads at Q25, and only in-frame beta chains were retained. Every distinct CDR3 protein forms one entry, paired with its most common genes and DNA. The sample profile shows some 600,000 distinct CDR3 sequences; over 10% of them were found once. The ten largest clones capture over 2% of the sample. What the treatment or condition label conveys for this sample: allogeneic hematopoietic cell transplantation with graft depleted of TCRalphabeta T cells and CD19 B cells. Transplant recipients were children who received TCRalphabeta/CD19-depleted allogeneic hematopoietic cell grafts.

The material was PBMCs, mostly from graft donor cells, obtained 360 days after TCRalphabeta/CD19-depleted stem cell transplant. This TCR was sampled from a male patient aged 10 to 17 who had a stem cell transplant for acute myeloid leukemia, so the T cells may come from the graft donor. The chain was built from TRBV28 and TRBJ2-1, with 8 bases in between that match TRBD2. CDR3 protein: CASVINTGGPHLREFF. The nucleotides are TGTGCCAGCGTTATTAATACGGGAGGGCCGCATCTCAGGGAGTTCTTC.